This T cell receptor (beta chain) was obtained from a study of siplizumab effects on memory and regulatory T cells. Method: immunoSEQ multiplex PCR; TCRdb's copy keeps in-frame clones and lacks some. The data hold approximately 100,000 clones, with about 91% observed a single time. This clone was observed once. This CDR3 is built from 16 residues. The V gene's germline CDR1 is MDHEN and CDR2 SYDVKM. Losses at the gene ends were 7 bases for V and 7 bases for J; bases not matched to a gene: 16. This TCR came from a human donor in good health. Some clones in this sample may be carry-over from other donors' samples. The rearrangement links TRBV28 to TRBJ2-7; 10 bases agree with TRBD2. Material: CD4+ T cells sorted from blood. The CDR3 loop is CASTHSASGRIWEQYF. The CDR3 coding sequence is TGTGCCAGCACCCATTCCGCTAGCGGGAGAATTTGGGAGCAGTACTTC. Supplemented by reference TRBV28 and TRBJ2-7, the full variable domain reads DVKVTQSSRYLVKRTGEKVFLECVQDMDHENMFWYRQDPGLGLRLIYFSYDVKMKEKGDIPEGYSVSREKKERFSLILESASTNQTSMYLCASTHSASGRIWEQYFGPGTRLTVT.